The 23 T cell receptor beta chains reported below all come from one sample, sequenced in a study of T cells after yellow fever vaccination. Each CDR3 protein is one row after TCRdb ran MiXCR on the 5' RACE reads. The repertoire holds over 300,000 distinct CDR3 sequences, with around 3.6% as singletons. This specimen consisted of PBMCs, obtained on the day of the yellow fever booster vaccination. These receptors all stem from a man younger than 30 who received the YFV17D yellow fever vaccine.

This clonotype was counted many times. This chain joins TRBV7-3 and TRBJ1-1; D not certain. The CDR3 contains 13 residues. V was shortened by 5 bases and J by 3 bases, with 10 bases between the two germline ends. In germline, CDR1 is SGHTA, CDR2 FQGTGA. The CDR3 DNA reads as TGTGCCAGCAGCCATATGAGGGACACTGAAGCTTTCTTT. Residues: CASSHMRDTEAFF.

There are many counts of this clonotype. The V call is TRBV15, the J call TRBJ2-1; D is undetermined. Germline V CDR1 and CDR2: LNHNV, YYDKDF (reference sequence). The V and J ends lost 1 base and 6 bases respectively, with 16 bases between them. The CDR3 is 16 residues long. CDR3 loop: CATSRGVDLGTNEQFF. CDR3 bases: TGTGCCACCAGCAGAGGGGTTGATCTAGGAACCAATGAGCAGTTCTTC.

The CDR3 sequence: CASSPGVGGTQYF. CDR3 sequence (DNA): TGTGCCAGCAGCCCGGGGGTGGGGGGGACCCAGTACTTC. V usage is TRBV7-2 and J usage is TRBJ2-5; possible D gene TRBD2, 6 bases. Germline V lookup: CDR1 SGHTA, CDR2 FQGNSA. This CDR3 contains 13 residues. Deletions cut 5 bases from V and 7 bases from J, with 14 bases between.

This clonotype was counted only a few times. The CDR3 loop reads CASRPGRMNTEAFF. DNA for the CDR3: TGTGCCAGCAGACCGGGACGGATGAACACTGAAGCTTTCTTT. This rearrangement joins TRBV7-2 to TRBJ1-1; maybe TRBD1 (5 bases). The germline V and J ends were trimmed by 6 bases and 0 bases, with 11 bases remaining between them. Germline V gene data show CDR1 as SGHTA and CDR2 as FQGNSA. This CDR3 contains 14 residues.

The chain has TRBV5-5 and TRBJ2-7; 7 bases align to TRBD2. Per the germline V gene, CDR1 is SGHKS and CDR2 is YYEKEE (reference sequence). The J segment lost 4 bases and the V segment lost 3 bases, leaving 1 base of the junction unmatched. CDR3 length: 12 amino acids. The CDR3 sequence: CASSWGGYEQYF. For the CDR3, the DNA is TGTGCCAGCAGCTGGGGGGGGTACGAGCAGTACTTC.

This chain links TRBV5-5 with TRBJ2-2; 11 positions agree with TRBD1. This CDR3 is built from 16 residues. The germline gives CDR1 SGHKS, CDR2 YYEKEE (reference sequence). J was trimmed by 5 bases and V by 5 bases; bases with no gene match: 8. DNA of the CDR3: TGTGCCAGCAGTTCCGGGACAGGGGGGAGAACCGGGGAGCTGTTTTTT. Translating gives CASSSGTGGRTGELFF. Complete variable domain (other parts from reference TRBV5-5 and TRBJ2-2): DAGVTQSPTHLIKTRGQQVTLRCSPISGHKSVSWYQQVLGQGPQFIFQYYEKEERGRGNFPDRFSARQFPNYSSELNVNALLLGDSALYLCASSSGTGGRTGELFFGEGSRLTVL.

This clonotype was found many times. The rearrangement joins TRBV7-9 to TRBJ1-5; D may be TRBD1 (6 bases). With 3 bases removed from V and 2 bases from J, the gap between germline ends came to 8 bases. Germline V lookup: CDR1 SEHNR, CDR2 FQNEAQ (reference sequence). This CDR3 contains 14 residues. The CDR3, as DNA: TGTGCCAGCAGCTTGGGGGCTGGCAATCAGCCCCAGCATTTT. As protein: CASSLGAGNQPQHF.

This clonotype was observed at least ten times. CDR3 protein: CSARGQGNQPQHF. CDR3 nucleotide sequence: TGCAGTGCTAGGGGACAGGGTAATCAGCCCCAGCATTTT. The chain joins TRBV20-1 to TRBJ1-5; 9 nucleotides match TRBD1. V gave up 3 bases and J gave up 4 bases; unmatched junction bases: 1. Germline CDR1 and CDR2: DFQATT and SNEGSKA (reference sequence). The CDR3 has 13 residues.

This clonotype was picked up many times. The V and J genes are TRBV20-1 and TRBJ2-3; D gene uncertain. The CDR3 covers 11 residues. CDR1 is DFQATT, CDR2 SNEGSKA, per germline (reference sequence). V dropped 6 bases and J dropped 8 bases, with 12 bases sitting between them. The CDR3 reads CSAADLGTQYF. The CDR3 bases are TGCAGTGCCGCGGATTTGGGTACGCAGTATTTT.

This clonotype was seen repeatedly, ten times or more. V is TRBV27 and J is TRBJ1-5; tentative D call: TRBD1 (5 bases). Germline CDR1 and CDR2: MNHEY and SMNVEV (reference sequence). The V end lost 1 base, the J end lost 6 bases, and 13 bases lay between the germline ends. The CDR3 extends over 15 amino acids. CDR3 sequence: CASSLYVGDPQPQHF. In DNA, the CDR3 is TGTGCCAGCAGTTTATATGTAGGGGACCCTCAGCCCCAGCATTTT.

V usage is TRBV9 and J usage is TRBJ2-7; 12 nucleotides line up with TRBD1. Germline values: CDR1 SGDLS, CDR2 YYNGEE. CDR3 length equals 18 residues. J was trimmed by 5 bases and V by 0 bases; bases with no gene match: 12. CDR3 sequence (DNA): TGTGCCAGCAGCGTAGCTACTTATAGGGACAGGGGGCACCACGAGCAGTACGTC. Translating gives CASSVATYRDRGHHEQYV.

This chain joins TRBV20-1 and TRBJ1-5, with TRBD1 identical over 9 bases. The CDR3 runs to 14 residues. The V gene end was trimmed by 6 bases and the J gene end by 7 bases; junction bases not matched to a gene: 10. Per the germline V gene, CDR1 is DFQATT and CDR2 is SNEGSKA (reference sequence). The CDR3 sequence: CSATQGARKQPQHF. Here the CDR3 DNA reads TGCAGTGCAACACAGGGGGCCAGGAAGCAGCCCCAGCATTTT.

This clonotype occurred many times. The chain couples TRBV5-6 to TRBJ1-5; D not certain. The CDR3 has 15 residues. CDR1 and CDR2 (germline): SGHDT, YYEEEE. Between the trimmed V and J ends, which lost 5 bases and 1 base, there was a span of 13 bases. CDR3 DNA sequence: TGTGCCAGCAGTAAGACCTCTGGAAGCAATCAGCCCCAGCATTTT. It yields the protein CASSKTSGSNQPQHF.

At least ten counts were recorded for this clonotype. The chain recombines TRBV6-1 with TRBJ2-2, with D possibly TRBD2 on 6 matching bases. CDR1 MNHNS and CDR2 SASEGT come from the germline V gene. The V end was cut by 5 bases, the J end by 5 bases, with 21 bases between. This CDR3 is built from 17 residues. This CDR3 reads CASSPPGGVFGTGELFF. For the CDR3, the DNA is TGTGCCAGCAGTCCCCCCGGAGGGGTTTTCGGGACCGGGGAGCTGTTTTTT.

This clonotype was recorded at least ten times. The rearrangement uses TRBV4-1 and TRBJ2-7, with 11 bases matching TRBD2. After removal of 0 bases from V and 0 bases from J, the junction contained 7 bases not matched to a gene. Germline-derived CDR1 and CDR2 are MGHRA and YSYEKL. The CDR3 extends over 18 amino acids. This CDR3 is CASSQDMGGTSGSYEQYF. CDR3 nucleotide sequence: TGCGCCAGCAGCCAAGATATGGGCGGGACTAGCGGCTCCTACGAGCAGTACTTC.

The chain couples TRBV6-6 to TRBJ2-3, with D possibly matching TRBD1 (6 bases). Germline V gene lookup returns CDR1 MNHNY and CDR2 SVGAGI (reference sequence). V was trimmed by 2 bases and J by 2 bases, leaving 11 bases between them. This CDR3 comprises 15 residues. The CDR3 reads CASSYVDSYTDTQYF. In DNA, the CDR3 is TGTGCCAGCAGTTACGTGGACAGTTACACAGATACGCAGTATTTT.

This clonotype was recorded many times. The chain employs TRBV9 and TRBJ2-3, with D possibly matching TRBD2 (5 bases). The CDR3 contains 13 residues. Germline values: CDR1 SGDLS, CDR2 YYNGEE. The V end lost 3 bases, the J end lost 1 base, and 6 bases lay between the germline ends. The CDR3 region is CASSGSGTDTQYF. CDR3 sequence (DNA): TGTGCCAGCAGCGGTAGCGGCACAGATACGCAGTATTTT.

This clonotype was recorded many times. J is TRBJ2-5 and V is TRBV18; no reliable D call. The germline CDR1 and CDR2 sequences are KGHSH and LQKENI. The CDR3 is 14 residues long. V lost 1 base and J 5 bases, leaving 11 bases between the germline ends. DNA for the CDR3: TGTGCCAGCTCACCACGTTCTGGGGTGGAGACCCAGTACTTC. This codes for CASSPRSGVETQYF.

Remarks on this clonotype: A read error may account for a junction end that differs from germline. The genes are TRBV7-9 and TRBJ1-2; no reliable D call. This CDR3 is 15 amino acids long. Germline CDR1 is SEHNR and CDR2 is FQNEAQ (reference sequence). DNA for the CDR3: TGTGCCAGCAGCTTAGATGCCAGCGGGGAGGATGGCTTCACCTTC. It encodes CASSLDASGEDGFTF.

This clonotype was found many times. This chain connects TRBV9 to TRBJ2-7; 12 nucleotides match TRBD2. The CDR3 extends over 16 amino acids. Germline V gene sequence: CDR1 SGDLS, CDR2 YYNGEE. The J segment lost 0 bases and the V segment lost 4 bases, leaving 5 bases of the junction unmatched. CDR3 bases: TGTGCCAGCAGCCCAGGGACTAGCGGGCGCTCCTACGAGCAGTACTTC. Translating it yields CASSPGTSGRSYEQYF.

This clonotype appeared many times. The chain uses TRBV5-1 and TRBJ2-6, with 8 bases that match TRBD1. With 0 bases clipped from V and 12 bases from J, the junction kept 8 bases outside the gene matches. CDR1 is SGHRS and CDR2 is YFSETQ in the germline V gene. The CDR3 has 15 amino acids. CDR3 amino acids: CASSLEWTGMGVLTF. CDR3 coding DNA: TGCGCCAGCAGCTTGGAATGGACAGGGATGGGCGTCCTGACTTTC.

Many counts were recorded for this clonotype. This sequence joins TRBV5-1 and TRBJ1-4; 7 bases line up with TRBD1. Germline CDR1 SGHRS, CDR2 YFSETQ. V lost 4 bases, J lost 0 bases, and 6 bases stayed unmatched. This CDR3 region has 16 residues. The CDR3 nucleotides are TGCGCCAGCAGCGACGGGACAGCCGCAACTAATGAAAAACTGTTTTTT. It encodes CASSDGTAATNEKLFF. The whole variable domain, remainder taken from reference TRBV5-1 and TRBJ1-4, is KAGVTQTPRYLIKTRGQQVTLSCSPISGHRSVSWYQQTPGQGLQFLFEYFSETQRNKGNFPGRFSGRQFSNSRSEMNVSTLELGDSALYLCASSDGTAATNEKLFFGSGTQLSVL.

The sample holds many counts of this clonotype. The CDR3 DNA reads as TGCAGCCACTCGGGGGCGAGGACTGAAGCTTTCTTT. It yields the protein CSHSGARTEAFF. The chain is built from TRBV29-1 and TRBJ1-1; D is perhaps TRBD1 (6 bases). CDR1 is SQVTM and CDR2 is ANQGSEA in the germline V gene. Trimming took 8 bases from V and 5 from J, leaving 15 bases between them. The CDR3 spans 12 residues.